The 14 T cell receptor beta chains given below trace back to one sample, sequenced in a study of CD8 T cells in Susac syndrome. With random hexamers, 0.5 to 1 ug RNA was reverse transcribed. TCRdb re-called the immunoSEQ multiplex PCR reads through MiXCR, storing one row per CDR3 protein. Of around 150,000 distinct CDR3 sequences listed, 95% were seen once; the top ten hold 0.11%. Sequenced: CD4+ T cells from PBMCs. The receptors here all came from a human donor with multiple sclerosis.

This clonotype has just one count. The chain couples TRBV2 to TRBJ1-5; 8 bases map to TRBD1. This CDR3 spans 14 amino acids. Germline V gives CDR1 SNHLY, CDR2 FYNNEI. The V segment lost 4 bases and the J segment 5 bases; nucleotides outside the gene matches: 4. The CDR3 DNA reads TGTGCCAGCAGTGGAGGACAGGGATATCAGCCCCAGCATTTT. This gives the protein CASSGGQGYQPQHF.

This clonotype was seen once. The chain is built from TRBV6-1 and TRBJ2-3; 11 bases align to TRBD2. CDR1 is MNHNS and CDR2 is SASEGT in the germline V gene. There are 14 residues in the CDR3. The V and J ends lost 6 bases and 3 bases, in that order; junction bases with no gene match: 2. The CDR3 sequence: CASRTSGKTDTQYF. CDR3 bases: TGTGCCAGCAGGACTAGCGGGAAGACAGATACGCAGTATTTT.

CDR3 nucleotide sequence: TGTGCCAGCAGCCGCGTCGGGGGCTCCCTCAATGAGCAGTTCTTC. Translated, it gives CASSRVGGSLNEQFF. V and J are TRBV6-5 and TRBJ2-1; D possibly uses TRBD1 or TRBD2 (6 bases each). Trimming removed 6 bases at V and 6 bases at J, with 18 bases between. Germline assignment: CDR1 MNHEY and CDR2 SVGAGI. This CDR3 has 15 residues.

The chain has TRBV29-1 and TRBJ1-2, with D maybe TRBD1 (6 bases). The CDR3 runs to 13 residues. V lost 7 bases and J lost 8, with 20 bases in between. Per germline, CDR1 SQVTM and CDR2 ANQGSEA. The CDR3 DNA follows: TGCAGCGGGGGGGACCCGGGGGCGAAGGGCTACACCTTC. Amino acids: CSGGDPGAKGYTF.

This chain connects TRBV10-3 to TRBJ1-6; maybe TRBD1 (5 bases). Germline V gene lookup returns CDR1 ENHRY and CDR2 SYGVKD. The length of the CDR3 is 14 residues. V lost 3 bases and J 10 bases, leaving 13 bases between the germline ends. The CDR3 protein is CAISDGTDRSPLHF. The CDR3 DNA sequence: TGTGCCATCAGTGATGGGACGGACCGCTCACCCCTCCACTTT.

Here the CDR3 DNA reads TGCAGCGTTGGAGGGCTAGCGGGAGGGCCCCAGAATACGCAGTATTTT. Protein: CSVGGLAGGPQNTQYF. The V call is TRBV29-1, the J call TRBJ2-3; TRBD2 aligns across 12 bases. The CDR3 covers 16 residues. Germline assignment: CDR1 SQVTM and CDR2 ANQGSEA. V was clipped by 4 bases and J by 7 bases; unmatched bases: 12.

The chain carries TRBV6-5 and TRBJ1-2, with a weak D call TRBD1 (5 bases). V was trimmed by 6 bases and J by 3 bases, leaving 11 bases between them. The CDR3 has 13 amino acids. Germline assignment: CDR1 MNHEY and CDR2 SVGAGI. CDR3 protein: CASRYDRDYGYTF. CDR3 coding DNA: TGTGCCAGCAGATACGACAGAGACTATGGCTACACCTTC.

This sequence joins TRBV12-3 or TRBV12-4 and TRBJ1-1; D is perhaps TRBD1 (5 bases). The CDR3 contains 16 residues. Trimming left V 0 bases short and J 1 base short, with 12 bases between. CDR3 bases: TGTGCCAGCAGTTTAGCGGTGGGGACCTCGAACACTGAAGCTTTCTTT. Protein sequence: CASSLAVGTSNTEAFF.

V usage is TRBV9 and J usage is TRBJ2-3; D unclear. Germline V gene lookup returns CDR1 SGDLS and CDR2 YYNGEE. The length of the CDR3 is 15 residues. Trimming stripped 3 bases from V and 3 bases from J, with 14 bases between. The CDR3 coding sequence is TGTGCCAGCAGCGCGCGTGGGGAAGGGACAGATACGCAGTATTTT. Protein product: CASSARGEGTDTQYF.

CDR3 bases: TGTGCCACCAGTGATCCGGGTGACCGGAGCTCCTACGAGCAGTACTTC. The encoded protein is CATSDPGDRSSYEQYF. The gene calls are TRBV24-1 and TRBJ2-7; the D is unclear. Trimming removed 3 bases from V and 0 bases from J, with 14 bases in between. This CDR3 spans 16 amino acids. Germline CDR1 reads KGHDR; CDR2 reads SFDVKD.

The rearrangement joins TRBV18 to TRBJ2-2; no firm D call. From germline, CDR1 is KGHSH and CDR2 LQKENI. V dropped 1 base and J dropped 1 base, with 4 bases sitting between them. The CDR3 runs to 14 residues. CDR3 residues: CASSPRGNTGELFF. The DNA for the CDR3 is TGTGCCAGCTCACCACGGGGGAACACCGGGGAGCTGTTTTTT.

CDR3 bases: TGTGCCAGCATGAAGAGGGACGGGACAAATCAGCCCCAGCATTTT. Translated, it gives CASMKRDGTNQPQHF. This rearrangement joins TRBV2 to TRBJ1-5; perhaps TRBD1 as D (6 bases). Germline V gene lookup returns CDR1 SNHLY and CDR2 FYNNEI. CDR3 length: 15 amino acids. V lost 7 bases and J lost 4, with 17 bases in between.

This chain links TRBV25-1 with TRBJ2-5; 13 bases map to TRBD2. This CDR3 spans 17 amino acids. The V segment lost 3 bases and the J segment 9 bases; nucleotides outside the gene matches: 13. Germline V gene lookup returns CDR1 MGHDK and CDR2 SYGVNS. The CDR3 DNA reads TGTGCCAGCAGTGACCCCGGGACTAGCGGGGTAAGAAGCCCCCAGTACTTC. Amino acid sequence: CASSDPGTSGVRSPQYF.

The V gene is TRBV11-3, the J gene TRBJ2-1, with D perhaps assigned TRBD1 or TRBD2 (5 bases each). This CDR3 comprises 17 residues. With 3 bases removed from V and 4 bases from J, the gap between germline ends came to 19 bases. Germline V gene lookup returns CDR1 SGHNT and CDR2 YENEEA. DNA of the CDR3: TGTGCCAGCAGCTTCCTAAAGTCTAGCTCAGGGTACAATGAGCAGTTCTTC. This translates into CASSFLKSSSGYNEQFF. The full variable domain, with the rest looked up from reference TRBV11-3 and TRBJ2-1, is EAGVVQSPRYKIIEKKQPVAFWCNPISGHNTLYWYLQNLGQGPELLIRYENEEAVDDSQLPKDRFSAERLKGVDSTLKIQPAELGDSAVYLCASSFLKSSSGYNEQFFGPGTRLTVL.